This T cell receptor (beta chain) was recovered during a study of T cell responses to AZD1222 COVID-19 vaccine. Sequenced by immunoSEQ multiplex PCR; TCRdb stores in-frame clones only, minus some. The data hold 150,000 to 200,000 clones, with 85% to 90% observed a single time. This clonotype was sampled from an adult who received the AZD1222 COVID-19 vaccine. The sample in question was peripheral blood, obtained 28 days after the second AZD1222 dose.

The DNA of the CDR3 is TGTGCCAGCAGCAAAGATCACTCAACTTCGTACAATGAGCAGTTCTTC. It translates to CASSKDHSTSYNEQFF. V usage is TRBV21-1 and J usage is TRBJ2-1; the D call in the table, TRBD2, was not verified against the DNA. TRBV21-1 is noted as a pseudogene. The CDR3 has 16 residues.